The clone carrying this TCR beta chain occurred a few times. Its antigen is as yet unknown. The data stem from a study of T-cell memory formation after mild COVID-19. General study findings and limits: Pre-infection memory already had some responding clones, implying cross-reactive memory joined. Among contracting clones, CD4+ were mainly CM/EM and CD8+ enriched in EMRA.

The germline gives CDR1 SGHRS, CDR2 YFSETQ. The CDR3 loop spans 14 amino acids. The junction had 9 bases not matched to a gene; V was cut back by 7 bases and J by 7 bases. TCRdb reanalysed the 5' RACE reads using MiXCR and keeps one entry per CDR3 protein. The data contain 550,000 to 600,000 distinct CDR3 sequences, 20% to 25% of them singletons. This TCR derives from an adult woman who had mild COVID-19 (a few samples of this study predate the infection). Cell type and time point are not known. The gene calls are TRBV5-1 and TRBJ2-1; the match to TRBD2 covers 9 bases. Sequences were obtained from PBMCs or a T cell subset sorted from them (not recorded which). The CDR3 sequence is CASGSLAGVNEQFF. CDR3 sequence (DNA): TGCGCCAGCGGCTCCTTAGCGGGGGTTAATGAGCAGTTCTTC.